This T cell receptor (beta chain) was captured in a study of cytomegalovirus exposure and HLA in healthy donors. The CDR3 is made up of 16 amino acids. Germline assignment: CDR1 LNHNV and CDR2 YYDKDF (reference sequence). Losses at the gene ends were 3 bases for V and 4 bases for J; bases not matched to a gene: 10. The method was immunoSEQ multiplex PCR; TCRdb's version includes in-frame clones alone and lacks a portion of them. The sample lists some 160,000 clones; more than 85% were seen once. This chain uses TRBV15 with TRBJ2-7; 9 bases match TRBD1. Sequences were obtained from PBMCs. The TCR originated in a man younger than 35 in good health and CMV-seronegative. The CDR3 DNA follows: TGTGCCACCAGCAGTAATCGGGACAGGGCTACTTACGAGCAGTACTTC. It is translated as CATSSNRDRATYEQYF.